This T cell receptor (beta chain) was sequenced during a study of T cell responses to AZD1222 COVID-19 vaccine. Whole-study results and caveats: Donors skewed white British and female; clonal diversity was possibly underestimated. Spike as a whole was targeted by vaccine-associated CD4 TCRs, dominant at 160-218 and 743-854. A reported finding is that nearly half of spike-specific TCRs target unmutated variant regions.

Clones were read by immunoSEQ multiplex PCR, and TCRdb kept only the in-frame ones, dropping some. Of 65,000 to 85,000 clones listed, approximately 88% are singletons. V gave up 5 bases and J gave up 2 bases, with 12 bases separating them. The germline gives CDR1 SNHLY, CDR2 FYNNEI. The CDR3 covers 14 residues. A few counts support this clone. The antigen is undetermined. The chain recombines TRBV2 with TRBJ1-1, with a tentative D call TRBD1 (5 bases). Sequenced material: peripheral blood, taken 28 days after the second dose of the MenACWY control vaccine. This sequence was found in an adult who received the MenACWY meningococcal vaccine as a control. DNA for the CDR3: TGTGCCAGCAGTCCTGACAGAATTAACACTGAAGCTTTCTTT. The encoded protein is CASSPDRINTEAFF.